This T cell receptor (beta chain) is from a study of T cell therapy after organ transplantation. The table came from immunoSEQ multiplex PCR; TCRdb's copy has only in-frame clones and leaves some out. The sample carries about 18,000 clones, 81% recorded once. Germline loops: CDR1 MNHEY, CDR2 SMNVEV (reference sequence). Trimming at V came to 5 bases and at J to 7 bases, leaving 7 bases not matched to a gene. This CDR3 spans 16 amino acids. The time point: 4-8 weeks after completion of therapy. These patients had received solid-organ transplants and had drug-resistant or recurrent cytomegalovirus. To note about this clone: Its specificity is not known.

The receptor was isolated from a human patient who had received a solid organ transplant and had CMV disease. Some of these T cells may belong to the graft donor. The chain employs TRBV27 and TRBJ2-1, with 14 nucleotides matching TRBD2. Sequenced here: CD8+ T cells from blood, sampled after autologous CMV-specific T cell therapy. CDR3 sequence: CASSLGTSGSGNEQFF. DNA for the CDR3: TGTGCCAGCAGTCTCGGGACTAGCGGGAGCGGGAATGAGCAGTTCTTC.